What follows is one TCR beta chain and its context. The antigen is unknown. This CDR3 comprises 13 residues. Germline V gene lookup returns CDR1 SGHAT and CDR2 FQNNGV. V shed 3 bases and J shed 8 bases, with 10 bases lying between them. After autologous stem cell transplantation all patients relapsed, and prior brentuximab vedotin exposure differed between cohorts. The data were taken from a study of PD-1 blockade in classical Hodgkin lymphoma. Looking at the study overall: Each patient was given nivolumab 3 mg/kg through a vein every 2 weeks.

Study findings and constraints: Prior to therapy, complete responders displayed diversity much like that of newly diagnosed patients.

The repertoire was sequenced with immunoSEQ multiplex PCR; TCRdb's copy has only in-frame clones and lacks some. The sample yields roughly 150,000 clones, under 85% seen once. The clonotype was recovered from a human donor with classical Hodgkin lymphoma. The material sequenced was peripheral blood mononuclear cells (PBMCs), taken before the second cycle of nivolumab. This sequence joins TRBV11-2 and TRBJ1-4; no definite D call. CDR3 sequence (DNA): TGTGCCAGCAGCTTTAACTCGGGGGAAAAACTGTTTTTT. It codes for CASSFNSGEKLFF. Complete variable domain (other parts from reference TRBV11-2 and TRBJ1-4): EAGVAQSPRYKIIEKRQSVAFWCNPISGHATLYWYQQILGQGPKLLIQFQNNGVVDDSQLPKDRFSAERLKGVDSTLKIQPAKLEDSAVYLCASSFNSGEKLFFGSGTQLSVL.